This T cell receptor (beta chain) emerged from a study of blood T cell repertoires in COVID-19. Whole-study context: From the United States, Italy and Spain came samples of acute and convalescent COVID-19. T cells, B-cell-depleted T cells, or PBMCs provided the cDNA or gDNA that served as material.

Per the study methods: How many nucleated cells were present was estimated from reference gene primer amplification. Generated by immunoSEQ multiplex PCR, the TCRdb table keeps only in-frame clones and is missing some. That table is the source of V, J and clone size, and D and trimming were worked out from the DNA. The sample lists 120,000 or so clones; approximately 90% were seen once. With V trimmed by 1 base and J by 3 bases, 3 bases remained unmatched. The V gene's germline CDR1 is SGHAT and CDR2 FQNNGV. CDR3 size: 15 residues. This clone was counted a single time. This receptor was identified in a human donor in a cohort sampled during active COVID-19. The chain links TRBV11-2 to TRBJ2-3; 8 bases match TRBD2. The sample was peripheral blood. The CDR3 loop is CASSLGGGMTDTQYF. CDR3 bases: TGTGCCAGCAGCTTAGGCGGGGGGATGACAGATACGCAGTATTTT.